This is a list of T cell receptor beta chains from one sample in a study of response to subunit inactivated influenza vaccine. TCRdb reprocessed the RT-PCR reads via MiXCR and lists one record per CDR3 protein. The sample holds about 780,000 distinct CDR3 sequences, approximately 17% seen once. The sample here was PBMCs from blood, taken roughly 5 days after vaccination. The receptors were gathered from a middle-aged man who received an inactivated influenza vaccine. Both conserved end residues are part of each CDR3. A D gene is named only where the DNA matches it firmly. Clone size, where shown, is once, few, many, or a class for clones that have expanded.

j_call,clone_size,v_call,d_call,cdr3_aa,cdr3_nt
TRBJ2-4,-,TRBV12-3/TRBV12-4,-,CASSFDTTAKNIQYF,TGTGCCAGCAGTTTCGACACTACGGCCAAAAACATTCAGTACTTC
TRBJ2-1,once,TRBV5-1,-,CASSLVGEGGQKDEQFF,TGCGCCAGCAGCTTGGTGGGTGAGGGGGGCCAGAAAGATGAGCAGTTCTTC
TRBJ2-4,few,TRBV7-2,-,CASSMERLNIQYF,TGTGCCAGCAGCATGGAACGGCTAAACATTCAGTACTTC
TRBJ1-6,-,TRBV4-3,-,CASSQDWQANSPLHF,TGCGCCAGCAGCCAAGACTGGCAGGCAAATTCACCCCTCCACTTT
TRBJ1-5,few,TRBV7-9,-,CASSYQGYQPQHF,TGTGCCAGCAGCTACCAGGGGTACCAGCCCCAGCATTTT
TRBJ2-1,-,TRBV9,TRBD2,CASSVVSGPSSYNEQFF,TGTGCCAGCAGCGTCGTTAGCGGGCCGAGCTCCTACAATGAGCAGTTCTTC
TRBJ1-6,few,TRBV7-6,-,CASSLGEGLGSPLHF,TGTGCCAGCAGCTTAGGAGAAGGATTAGGTTCACCCCTCCACTTT
TRBJ2-3,-,TRBV11-2,TRBD2,CASSLIAGLGTDTQYF,TGTGCCAGCAGCTTAATAGCGGGGTTGGGAACAGATACGCAGTATTTT
TRBJ1-1,few,TRBV20-1,-,CSAQGGGTEAFF,TGCAGTGCGCAGGGAGGAGGCACTGAAGCTTTCTTT
TRBJ2-5,-,TRBV28,-,CASSWGTLSILYQETQYF,TGTGCCAGCAGTTGGGGGACTCTTTCAATCTTGTACCAAGAGACCCAGTACTTC
TRBJ2-5,few,TRBV29-1,TRBD1,CSVRRGQGIQETQYF,TGCAGCGTTCGGCGAGGACAGGGGATCCAAGAGACCCAGTACTTC
TRBJ2-2,once,TRBV6-4,-,CASSETNSGELFF,TGTGCCAGCAGTGAAACCAACTCCGGGGAGCTGTTTTTT